The next 30 T cell receptor beta chains were all read from a single sample in a study of monozygotic twins with inflammatory bowel disease. Reprocessing the 5' RACE reads, TCRdb reports a single entry for every CDR3 protein and omits DNA. The specimen's table records approximately 300,000 distinct CDR3 sequences. The sequencing input was blood. Source of these receptors: a human donor with ulcerative colitis or Crohn's disease, or a healthy co-twin of an affected twin (not recorded which).

The J gene is TRBJ1-2, the V gene TRBV2; TCRdb designates TRBD1, a call that cannot be tested without DNA. The length of the CDR3 is 14 residues. Germline CDR1 SNHLY, CDR2 FYNNEI. The CDR3 here is CASSVSQGGYGYTF.

The genes are TRBV28 and TRBJ2-7; without DNA, the TCRdb call of TRBD2 cannot be checked. The CDR3 spans 16 residues. Germline V gene lookup returns CDR1 MDHEN and CDR2 SYDVKM. This chain's CDR3 is CASNPSGSGIFYEQYF.

The rearrangement joins TRBV27 to TRBJ2-6; TCRdb's assignment of TRBD1 cannot be checked, as there is no DNA. Germline V gene sequence: CDR1 MNHEY, CDR2 SMNVEV (reference sequence). The CDR3 consists of 18 residues. The CDR3: CASSPGISNPTGANVLTF. Using reference TRBV27 and TRBJ2-6 for the parts outside the CDR3, the full variable domain is EAQVTQNPRYLITVTGKKLTVTCSQNMNHEYMSWYRQDPGLGLRQIYYSMNVEVTDKGDVPEGYKVSRKEKRNFPLILESPSPNQTSLYFCASSPGISNPTGANVLTFGAGSRLTVL.

The chain links TRBV5-6 to TRBJ2-6; TCRdb selects TRBD1, and the lack of DNA leaves this call unchecked. This CDR3 is built from 17 residues. Germline V gene lookup returns CDR1 SGHDT and CDR2 YYEEEE. CDR3 protein: CASSQGTQSSGANVLTF.

This chain connects TRBV15 to TRBJ2-5. This CDR3 has 13 residues. Germline assignment: CDR1 LNHNV and CDR2 YYDKDF (reference sequence). This CDR3 reads CATSMATQETQYF. Using reference TRBV15 and TRBJ2-5 for the parts outside the CDR3, the full variable domain is DAMVIQNPRYQVTQFGKPVTLSCSQTLNHNVMYWYQQKSSQAPKLLFHYYDKDFNNEADTPDNFQSRRPNTSFCFLDIRSPGLGDTAMYLCATSMATQETQYFGPGTRLLVL.

The rearrangement links TRBV6-2 or TRBV6-3 to TRBJ2-3. The germline V gene has CDR1 MNHEY and CDR2 SVGEGT. The CDR3 has 23 residues. The CDR3 here is CASSYSLDGEKVLRNRRTDTQYF.

V usage is TRBV20-1 and J usage is TRBJ2-1; the D call of TRBD2 rests on TCRdb alone, since no DNA is present to check it. Germline V gene data show CDR1 as DFQATT and CDR2 as SNEGSKA (reference sequence). There are 15 residues in the CDR3. The CDR3 sequence: CSARSDGSRADEQFF.

The genes are TRBV7-2 and TRBJ2-3. Germline lookup yields CDR1 SGHTA and CDR2 FQGNSA. This CDR3 region has 13 residues. This CDR3 is CASSLVRGGTQYF.

The rearrangement joins TRBV9 to TRBJ2-3. The CDR3 is 16 residues long. Germline V gene data show CDR1 as SGDLS and CDR2 as YYNGEE. CDR3 sequence: CASSVEEFSITDTQYF.

J is TRBJ2-7 and V is TRBV12-3 or TRBV12-4; with no DNA, the TCRdb D assignment of TRBD2 cannot be verified. The CDR3 covers 17 residues. The CDR3 loop reads CASSLGLITSGAYEQYF.

The gene calls are TRBV6-5 and TRBJ2-6; TCRdb proposes TRBD2, but this gene call is untestable without DNA. The CDR3 is made up of 19 amino acids. CDR1 MNHEY and CDR2 SVGAGI come from the germline V gene. The CDR3 sequence: CASILSGGVGDSGANVLTF.

The chain joins TRBV28 to TRBJ2-3. Germline CDR1 and CDR2: MDHEN and SYDVKM. The CDR3 spans 11 residues. The CDR3 reads CASSFWDTQYF.

This rearrangement joins TRBV18 to TRBJ2-7; the TCRdb D gene call, TRBD1, has no DNA to confirm it. Germline-derived CDR1 and CDR2 are KGHSH and LQKENI. CDR3 length equals 14 residues. CDR3 in amino acids: CASSGGQGSYEQYF.

V is TRBV12-3 or TRBV12-4 and J is TRBJ2-1; the TRBD1 assignment by TCRdb is unverifiable without DNA. This CDR3 spans 16 amino acids. This CDR3 reads CASSTLSGESHNEQFF.

This chain uses TRBV12-3 or TRBV12-4 with TRBJ2-1; TCRdb indicates TRBD2, and absent DNA this call remains unverified. The CDR3 contains 14 residues. The CDR3 loop reads CASSSGGAFNEQFF.

This sequence joins TRBV29-1 and TRBJ2-1; TCRdb selects TRBD2, and the lack of DNA leaves this call unchecked. CDR3 length: 17 amino acids. Germline V gene sequence: CDR1 SQVTM, CDR2 ANQGSEA. This CDR3 reads CSVEVGSWTSAYNEQFF.

V is TRBV14 and J is TRBJ2-1; TCRdb designates TRBD1, a call that cannot be tested without DNA. The CDR3 runs to 16 residues. Germline CDR1 is SGHDN and CDR2 is FVKESK. This CDR3 is CASSQDWRGSYNEQFF.

The J gene is TRBJ1-2, the V gene TRBV12-3 or TRBV12-4. The CDR3 is 16 amino acids. The CDR3 spells CASSLAPQGNFYGYTF.

The chain carries TRBV5-1 and TRBJ2-3. This CDR3 spans 14 amino acids. Germline CDR1 reads SGHRS; CDR2 reads YFSETQ. The CDR3 sequence: CASSQDPYTDTQYF.

V usage is TRBV5-6 and J usage is TRBJ1-2; TCRdb picks TRBD1, but there is no DNA to check that call. Germline assignment: CDR1 SGHDT and CDR2 YYEEEE. The CDR3 totals 17 residues. CDR3 sequence reads: CASSYRDDLREVYGYTF. The full variable domain, completed using reference TRBV5-6 and TRBJ1-2, is DAGVTQSPTHLIKTRGQQVTLRCSPKSGHDTVSWYQQALGQGPQFIFQYYEEEERQRGNFPDRFSGHQFPNYSSELNVNALLLGDSALYLCASSYRDDLREVYGYTFGSGTRLTVV.

The V call is TRBV7-2, the J call TRBJ2-3; TCRdb proposes TRBD1, but this gene call is untestable without DNA. This CDR3 region has 17 residues. The germline V gene encodes CDR1 SGHTA and CDR2 FQGNSA. The CDR3 spells CASSRLGAGVGTDTQYF.

V and J are TRBV7-9 and TRBJ2-6. Germline CDR1 reads SEHNR; CDR2 reads FQNEAQ (reference sequence). The CDR3 contains 15 residues. The CDR3 spells CASSLMGSGANVLTF.

V usage is TRBV5-1 and J usage is TRBJ1-2; TCRdb designates TRBD1, a call that cannot be tested without DNA. Germline V gene sequence: CDR1 SGHRS, CDR2 YFSETQ. The CDR3 is made up of 16 amino acids. This chain's CDR3 is CASSPPITGTGTGYTF. The variable domain in full, with the rest retrieved from reference TRBV5-1 and TRBJ1-2, is KAGVTQTPRYLIKTRGQQVTLSCSPISGHRSVSWYQQTPGQGLQFLFEYFSETQRNKGNFPGRFSGRQFSNSRSEMNVSTLELGDSALYLCASSPPITGTGTGYTFGSGTRLTVV.

The genes are TRBV5-5 and TRBJ1-4. The germline CDR1 and CDR2 sequences are SGHKS and YYEKEE (reference sequence). The CDR3 runs 15 residues. The CDR3 protein is CASSLVAGLNEKLFF.

The CDR3 sequence is CASSLDGNIQYF. This chain uses TRBV7-2 with TRBJ2-4. The CDR3 is made up of 12 amino acids. CDR1 and CDR2 from the germline V gene are SGHTA and FQGNSA.

The V gene is TRBV19, the J gene TRBJ1-2. CDR3 length: 13 amino acids. In germline, CDR1 is LNHDA, CDR2 SQIVND (reference sequence). The CDR3 loop reads CASSTRRTYGYTF.

The CDR3 loop is CASSPPVREAFF. The chain links TRBV12-3 or TRBV12-4 to TRBJ1-1. This CDR3 is built from 12 residues.

The chain employs TRBV6-1 and TRBJ1-6. In germline, CDR1 is MNHNS, CDR2 SASEGT. This CDR3 contains 18 residues. CDR3 sequence reads: CASSEVPGGSSYNSPLHF.

The CDR3 is CASSLNLGDTQYF. The V call is TRBV3-1, the J call TRBJ2-3. Germline V gives CDR1 LGHDT, CDR2 YNNKEL (reference sequence). CDR3 length: 13 residues.

CDR3 sequence: CSARGSSGIEKLFF. This sequence joins TRBV20-1 and TRBJ1-4. The CDR3 has 14 amino acids. Germline CDR1 and CDR2: DFQATT and SNEGSKA (reference sequence).